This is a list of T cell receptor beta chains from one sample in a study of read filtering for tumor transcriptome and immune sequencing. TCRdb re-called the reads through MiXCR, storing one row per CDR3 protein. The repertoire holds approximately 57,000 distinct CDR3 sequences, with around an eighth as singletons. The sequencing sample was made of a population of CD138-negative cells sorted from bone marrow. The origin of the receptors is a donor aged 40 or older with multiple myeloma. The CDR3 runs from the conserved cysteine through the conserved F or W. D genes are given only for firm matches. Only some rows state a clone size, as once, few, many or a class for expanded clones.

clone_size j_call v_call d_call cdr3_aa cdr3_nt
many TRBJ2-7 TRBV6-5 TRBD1 CASSRGTAGKQYF TGTGCCAGCAGCCGAGGGACAGCTGGCAAGCAGTACTTC
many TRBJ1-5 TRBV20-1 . CSAREGSNQPQHF TGCAGTGCTAGAGAAGGCAGCAATCAGCCCCAGCATTTT
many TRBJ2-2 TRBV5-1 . CASSLAGARGTGELFF TGCGCCAGCAGCTTGGCGGGGGCGCGAGGCACCGGGGAGCTGTTTTTT
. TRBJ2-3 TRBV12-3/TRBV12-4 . CASSPAGGGTQYF TGTGCCAGCAGTCCCGCCGGAGGGGGTACGCAGTATTTT
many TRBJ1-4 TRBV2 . CATRRFSGEKLFF TGTGCCACCCGCCGTTTCTCCGGGGAAAAACTGTTTTTT
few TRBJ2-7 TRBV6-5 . CASSYRRGQTAYEQYF TGTGCCAGCAGTTACCGTCGCGGACAAACAGCCTACGAGCAGTACTTC
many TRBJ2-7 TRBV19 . CASSPQRTVSSYEQYF TGTGCCAGTAGTCCTCAACGGACAGTAAGCTCCTACGAGCAGTACTTC
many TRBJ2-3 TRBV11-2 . CASSFDPTTDTQYF TGTGCCAGCAGCTTTGACCCGACCACAGATACGCAGTATTTT
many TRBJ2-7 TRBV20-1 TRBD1 CSARGGTGRYEQYF TGCAGTGCTAGAGGTGGGACAGGACGTTACGAGCAGTACTTC
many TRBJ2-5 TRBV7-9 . CASSSPIETQYF TGTGCCAGCAGCTCCCCGATAGAGACCCAGTACTTC
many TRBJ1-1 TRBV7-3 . CASSLQGSMNTEAFF TGTGCCAGCAGCTTGCAGGGCTCCATGAACACTGAAGCTTTCTTT
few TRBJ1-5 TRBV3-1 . CASSRGHGGDQPQHF TGTGCCAGCAGCCGGGGTCATGGGGGAGATCAGCCCCAGCATTTT
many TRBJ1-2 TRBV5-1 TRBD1 CASSPGGQGATNYGYTF TGCGCCAGCAGCCCTGGGGGACAGGGGGCAACGAACTATGGCTACACCTTC
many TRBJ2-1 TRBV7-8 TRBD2 CASSWEGLASNEQFF TGTGCCAGCAGTTGGGAGGGACTAGCTAGCAATGAGCAGTTCTTC
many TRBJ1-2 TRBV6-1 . CAAGQGAGYGYTF TGTGCCGCGGGGCAGGGAGCTGGCTATGGCTACACCTTC
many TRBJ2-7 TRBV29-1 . CSVEEGYEQYF TGCAGCGTTGAAGAGGGATACGAGCAGTACTTC
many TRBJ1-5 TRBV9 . CASSVDSLNQPQHF TGTGCCAGCAGCGTTGACAGCCTCAATCAGCCCCAGCATTTT
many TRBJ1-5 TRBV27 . CASRPLGTPQPQHF TGTGCCAGCAGGCCACTAGGGACTCCTCAGCCCCAGCATTTT
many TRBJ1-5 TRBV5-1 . CASSLVPGSNQPQHF TGCGCCAGCAGCTTGGTTCCGGGCAGCAATCAGCCCCAGCATTTT
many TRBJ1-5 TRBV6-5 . CASSYRSGGREPQHF TGTGCCAGCAGTTACCGTTCCGGGGGAAGGGAGCCCCAGCATTTT
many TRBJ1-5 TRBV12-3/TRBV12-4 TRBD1 CASSPPGGGNPQHF TGTGCCAGCAGTCCGCCGGGAGGGGGCAACCCCCAGCATTTT
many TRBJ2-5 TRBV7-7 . CASSLEGLETQYF TGTGCTAGCAGCTTAGAAGGTTTGGAGACCCAGTACTTC
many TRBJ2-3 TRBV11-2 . CASSLLGMDTQYF TGTGCCAGCAGTTTACTAGGCATGGATACGCAGTATTTT
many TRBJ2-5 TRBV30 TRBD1 CAWSVSGGRKTQYF TGTGCCTGGAGTGTATCAGGGGGCAGGAAGACCCAGTACTTC
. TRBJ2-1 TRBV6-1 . CASSRWGSYNGQFF TGTGCCAGCAGTCGGTGGGGGTCCTACAATGGGCAGTTCTTC
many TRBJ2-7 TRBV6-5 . CASSWGNSDVLGREQYF TGTGCCAGCAGTTGGGGAAACTCGGACGTCCTCGGACGGGAGCAGTACTTC
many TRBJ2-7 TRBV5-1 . CASKSGAGRTYEQYF TGCGCCAGCAAGTCTGGGGCGGGGCGCACCTACGAGCAGTACTTC
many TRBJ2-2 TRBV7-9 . CASSLIEGELFF TGTGCCAGCAGCCTAATTGAAGGGGAGCTGTTTTTT
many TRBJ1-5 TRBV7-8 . CASSLNRVDQPQHF TGTGCCAGCAGCTTAAACAGGGTGGATCAGCCCCAGCATTTT
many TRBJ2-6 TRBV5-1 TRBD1 CASSSQGRAGANVLTF TGCGCCAGCAGCTCACAGGGGCGCGCTGGGGCCAACGTCCTGACTTTC
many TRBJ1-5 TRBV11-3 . CASSPGESNQPQHF TGTGCCAGCAGCCCGGGAGAGAGCAATCAGCCCCAGCATTTT
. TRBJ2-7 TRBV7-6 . CASSPPGADFYEQYF TGTGCCAGCAGCCCCCCAGGGGCCGACTTCTACGAGCAGTACTTC
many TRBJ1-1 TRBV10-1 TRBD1 CASSFPGGEAFF TGCGCCAGCAGTTTCCCAGGGGGCGAGGCTTTCTTT
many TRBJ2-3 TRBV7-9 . CASSDSGEDTQYF TGTGCCAGCAGTGACTCGGGCGAAGATACGCAGTATTTT
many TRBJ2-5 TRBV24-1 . CATSEHRTGRETQYF TGTGCCACCAGTGAGCACCGCACAGGGCGGGAGACCCAGTACTTC
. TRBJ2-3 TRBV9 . CASSVMTEGTQYF TGTGCCAGCAGCGTAATGACGGAGGGTACGCAGTATTTT
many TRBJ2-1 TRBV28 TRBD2 CASSAGGGYNEQFF TGTGCCAGCAGCGCGGGAGGGGGGTACAATGAGCAGTTCTTC
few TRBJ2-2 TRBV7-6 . CASSLEAGLNTGELFF TGTGCCAGCAGCTTAGAGGCGGGGCTGAACACCGGGGAGCTGTTTTTT
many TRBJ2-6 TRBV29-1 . CSVRDSGANVLTF TGCAGCGTCAGAGACTCTGGGGCCAACGTCCTGACTTTC
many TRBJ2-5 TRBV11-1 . CASSPGVPSQYF TGTGCCAGCAGCCCTGGAGTGCCGTCCCAGTACTTC
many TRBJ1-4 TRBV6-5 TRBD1 CASSPDRGRLGLFF TGTGCCAGCAGTCCGGACAGGGGGCGCCTTGGGCTGTTTTTT
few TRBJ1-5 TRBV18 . CASSPLGGSNQPQHF TGTGCCAGCTCACCCCTAGGCGGCTCCAATCAGCCCCAGCATTTT
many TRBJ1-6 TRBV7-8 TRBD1 CASSFGTGGNNSPLHF TGTGCCAGCAGCTTCGGGACAGGGGGTAATAATTCACCCCTCCACTTT
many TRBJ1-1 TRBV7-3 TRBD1 CASRETGGGYTEAFF TGTGCCAGCAGGGAAACAGGGGGTGGTTACACTGAAGCTTTCTTT
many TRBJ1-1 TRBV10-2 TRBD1 CASSRGDRGEIEAFF TGCGCCAGCAGTAGGGGGGACAGGGGGGAAATTGAAGCTTTCTTT
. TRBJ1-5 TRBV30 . CAWRRGSGQPQHF TGTGCCTGGAGGAGGGGATCAGGACAGCCCCAGCATTTT
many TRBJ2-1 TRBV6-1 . CASSEDRQGEQFF TGTGCCAGCAGTGAAGATCGGCAAGGGGAGCAGTTCTTC
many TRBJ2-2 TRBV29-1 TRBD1 CSVMPGQGSTGELFF TGCAGCGTCATGCCGGGACAGGGTTCCACCGGGGAGCTGTTTTTT
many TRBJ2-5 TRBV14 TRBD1 CASSQGLGGWQETQYF TGTGCCAGCAGCCAAGGGCTAGGGGGCTGGCAAGAGACCCAGTACTTC
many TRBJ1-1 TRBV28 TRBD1 CASPRDRGNINTEAFF TGTGCCAGTCCGCGGGACAGGGGGAACATCAACACTGAAGCTTTCTTT
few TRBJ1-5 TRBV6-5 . CASSQLGGGNQPQHF TGTGCCAGCAGCCAACTGGGAGGTGGCAATCAGCCCCAGCATTTT
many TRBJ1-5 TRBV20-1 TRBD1 CSAWRQGMRNQPQHF TGCAGTGCTTGGCGACAGGGGATGCGCAATCAGCCCCAGCATTTT
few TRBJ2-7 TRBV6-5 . CASSYSGRTYEQYF TGTGCCAGCAGTTACTCGGGCCGTACCTACGAGCAGTACTTC
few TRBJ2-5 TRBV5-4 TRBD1 CASSLGQGVETQYF TGTGCCAGCAGCTTGGGACAGGGTGTCGAGACCCAGTACTTC
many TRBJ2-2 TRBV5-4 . CASSLAGRTTGELFF TGTGCCAGCAGCTTGGCCGGCAGGACCACCGGGGAGCTGTTTTTT
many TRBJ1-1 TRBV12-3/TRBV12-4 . CASSLAGGTEAFF TGTGCCAGCAGTCTCGCGGGGGGCACTGAAGCTTTCTTT